The 18 T cell receptor beta chains presented below share a single source sample, sequenced in a study of blood T cell repertoires in COVID-19. TCRdb's table, derived via immunoSEQ multiplex PCR, lists solely in-frame clones and lacks some. The table shows roughly 100,000 clones, with about 92% occurring only once. Sequencing was performed on peripheral blood. These receptors came from a woman older than 75 in a cohort sampled during active COVID-19.

This clone showed up just once. The chain has TRBV19 and TRBJ2-3; 7 positions agree with TRBD1. Trimming cost V 8 bases and J 1 base; bases outside gene matches: 12. This CDR3 spans 16 amino acids. The V gene's germline CDR1 is LNHDA and CDR2 SQIVND (reference sequence). In DNA, the CDR3 is TGTGCCAGTCGGGACAGTATTACCATCGGCACAGATACGCAGTATTTT. This sequence encodes CASRDSITIGTDTQYF.

The genes are TRBV6-1 and TRBJ1-2; maybe TRBD1 (5 bases). From germline, CDR1 is MNHNS and CDR2 SASEGT. The V gene lost 3 bases and the J gene lost 0 bases, with 14 bases spanning the gap. The CDR3 runs 16 residues. Here the CDR3 DNA reads TGTGCCAGCAGTGAGGAGGGGTCCTCACCTAACTATGGCTACACCTTC. Its translation: CASSEEGSSPNYGYTF.

The V gene is TRBV6-5, the J gene TRBJ2-1, with 8 bases fitting TRBD2. There are 13 residues in the CDR3. Losses at the gene ends were 7 bases for V and 9 bases for J; bases not matched to a gene: 8. The germline V gene encodes CDR1 MNHEY and CDR2 SVGAGI. CDR3 in DNA: TGTGCCAGCAAGGTAGCGGGGCTCACTGAGCAGTTCTTC. Its protein product is CASKVAGLTEQFF.

The chain carries TRBV15 and TRBJ1-1; D gene unclear. Trimming left V 0 bases short and J 1 base short, with 12 bases between. The CDR3 has 16 amino acids. Germline V lookup: CDR1 LNHNV, CDR2 YYDKDF (reference sequence). The CDR3, as DNA: TGTGCCACCAGCAGAGATCTGTTGGCTGCGAACACTGAAGCTTTCTTT. Encoded protein: CATSRDLLAANTEAFF.

The V and J genes are TRBV19 and TRBJ2-1, with 11 positions matching TRBD1. Per germline, CDR1 LNHDA and CDR2 SQIVND (reference sequence). V was clipped by 7 bases and J by 6 bases; unmatched bases: 5. This CDR3 has 14 amino acids. The chain's CDR3 is CASNPGQGVNEQFF. The CDR3, as DNA: TGTGCCAGTAATCCGGGACAGGGGGTCAATGAGCAGTTCTTC.

This rearrangement joins TRBV3-1 (or the pseudogene TRBV3-2) to TRBJ1-1; D is ambiguous. The CDR3 is made up of 14 amino acids. Germline loops: CDR1 LGHDT, CDR2 YNNKEL (reference sequence). Trimming stripped 4 bases from V and 2 bases from J, with 11 bases between. Here the CDR3 DNA reads TGTGCCAGCAGCCCTGCTAAGACTAACACTGAAGCTTTCTTT. The encoded protein is CASSPAKTNTEAFF.

This chain uses TRBV15 with TRBJ2-2, with 9 bases that match TRBD2. Losses at the gene ends were 5 bases for V and 7 bases for J; bases not matched to a gene: 8. Looked up from germline, CDR1 is LNHNV and CDR2 is YYDKDF (reference sequence). The length of the CDR3 is 15 residues. CDR3 amino acids: CATSPRPAGGGELFF. The CDR3 DNA follows: TGTGCCACCAGCCCCCGCCCAGCGGGGGGCGGGGAGCTGTTTTTT.

This clone appeared a few times. This chain links TRBV19 with TRBJ2-7, with D possibly matching TRBD1 (6 bases). This CDR3 spans 13 amino acids. Per the germline V gene, CDR1 is LNHDA and CDR2 is SQIVND (reference sequence). Trimming pared 6 bases from V and 3 bases from J, leaving 12 bases between. This CDR3 is CASSRNRDYEQYF. Written as DNA, the CDR3 is TGTGCCAGTAGCCGCAACAGGGACTACGAGCAGTACTTC.

The chain joins TRBV10-1 to TRBJ1-6; TRBD1 matches 7 bases. Germline CDR1 WNHNN, CDR2 SYGVQD (reference sequence). With V trimmed by 8 bases and J by 6 bases, 13 bases remained unmatched. The CDR3 is 16 residues long. For the CDR3, the DNA is TGCGCCAGCGGAACTCGCGACAGGGCGATTAATTCACCCCTCCACTTT. Its translation is CASGTRDRAINSPLHF.

This rearrangement joins TRBV6-5 to TRBJ1-1; a possible D gene is TRBD1 (6 bases). This CDR3 has 13 residues. Germline CDR1 and CDR2: MNHEY and SVGAGI. V shed 6 bases and J shed 10 bases, with 18 bases lying between them. CDR3 in DNA: TGTGCCAGCAGACAGGTGGGAGGGGGGGGAGCTTTCTTT. This encodes CASRQVGGGGAFF.

This rearrangement joins TRBV10-3 to TRBJ2-1; 9 bases agree with TRBD1. The germline CDR1 and CDR2 sequences are ENHRY and SYGVKD. V shed 8 bases and J 8 bases; nucleotides not matched to a gene: 10. The CDR3 runs to 14 residues. The CDR3 loop reads CAIGPGQGLDEQFF. CDR3 coding DNA: TGTGCCATCGGTCCGGGACAGGGTCTCGATGAGCAGTTCTTC.

A single count supports this clone. The chain employs TRBV5-1 and TRBJ2-7, with D possibly TRBD1 on 6 matching bases. The CDR3 contains 14 residues. Germline assignment: CDR1 SGHRS and CDR2 YFSETQ. V lost 3 bases, J lost 3 bases, and 13 bases lay in between. This chain's CDR3 is CASSSDSTNYEQYF. In DNA form, the CDR3 reads TGCGCCAGCAGCTCGGACAGTACGAACTACGAGCAGTACTTC.

The chain carries TRBV5-1 and TRBJ1-3, with no clear D. Per germline, CDR1 SGHRS and CDR2 YFSETQ. V was pared by 3 bases and J by 1 base, with 8 bases between. The CDR3 contains 14 residues. The CDR3 coding sequence is TGCGCCAGCAGCTCATACGGGTCTGGAAACACCATATATTTT. Its protein is CASSSYGSGNTIYF.

The chain employs TRBV11-2 and TRBJ2-5, with 7 nucleotides matching TRBD2. CDR1 is SGHAT and CDR2 is FQNNGV in the germline V gene. This CDR3 spans 19 amino acids. The V segment lost 5 bases and the J segment 2 bases; nucleotides outside the gene matches: 20. DNA for the CDR3: TGTGCCAGCAGCCTAACCGGAGGGAGCGGGGCACCTACGCAAGAGACCCAGTACTTC. Protein sequence: CASSLTGGSGAPTQETQYF. Full variable domain (missing parts from reference TRBV11-2 and TRBJ2-5): EAGVAQSPRYKIIEKRQSVAFWCNPISGHATLYWYQQILGQGPKLLIQFQNNGVVDDSQLPKDRFSAERLKGVDSTLKIQPAKLEDSAVYLCASSLTGGSGAPTQETQYFGPGTRLLVL.

This chain connects TRBV3-1 (or the pseudogene TRBV3-2) to TRBJ2-3; 8 bases fit TRBD2. The CDR3 spans 15 residues. The germline V gene encodes CDR1 LGHDT and CDR2 YNNKEL (reference sequence). V shed 5 bases and J 3 bases; nucleotides not matched to a gene: 7. CDR3 bases: TGTGCCAGCAGCTCTTCAGGCGGGAGGACAGATACGCAGTATTTT. Protein sequence: CASSSSGGRTDTQYF.

The CDR3 bases are TGTGCCAGCAGCCAAGATGGGGGGGTGAACACTGAAGCTTTCTTT. This codes for CASSQDGGVNTEAFF. The J gene is TRBJ1-1, the V gene TRBV3-1 (or the pseudogene TRBV3-2); D possibly corresponds to TRBD1 (5 bases). Germline CDR1 is LGHDT and CDR2 is YNNKEL (reference sequence). The CDR3 covers 15 residues. The V and J ends lost 0 bases and 0 bases respectively, with 8 bases between them.

The chain joins TRBV19 to TRBJ2-1; D remains ambiguous. Germline values: CDR1 LNHDA, CDR2 SQIVND (reference sequence). This CDR3 comprises 16 residues. The V end lost 3 bases, the J end lost 0 bases, and 12 bases lay between the germline ends. The CDR3 sequence is CASSIVSRSSYNEQFF. CDR3 coding DNA: TGTGCCAGTAGTATTGTTAGCAGAAGCTCCTACAATGAGCAGTTCTTC.

V gene TRBV4-2 combines with J gene TRBJ2-3; 7 bases align to TRBD2. The ends lost 0 bases at V and 6 bases at J; junction bases unmatched: 6. This CDR3 comprises 15 residues. CDR1 LGHNA and CDR2 YNFKEQ come from the germline V gene. CDR3 sequence (DNA): TGTGCCAGCAGCCAAGAAGGGGCGGGAGCCGATACGCAGTATTTT. Residues: CASSQEGAGADTQYF.